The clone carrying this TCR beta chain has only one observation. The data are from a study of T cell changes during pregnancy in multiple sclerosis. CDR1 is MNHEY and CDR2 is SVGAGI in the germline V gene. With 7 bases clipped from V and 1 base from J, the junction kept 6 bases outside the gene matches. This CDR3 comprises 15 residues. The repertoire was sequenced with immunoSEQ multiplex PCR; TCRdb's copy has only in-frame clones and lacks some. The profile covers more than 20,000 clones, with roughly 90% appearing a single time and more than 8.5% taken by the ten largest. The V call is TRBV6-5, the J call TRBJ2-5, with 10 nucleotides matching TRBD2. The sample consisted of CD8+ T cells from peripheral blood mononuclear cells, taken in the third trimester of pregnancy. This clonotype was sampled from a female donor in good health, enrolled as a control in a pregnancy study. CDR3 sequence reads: CASIPAGGSQETQYF. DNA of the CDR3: TGTGCCAGCATCCCAGCGGGAGGGTCCCAAGAGACCCAGTACTTC.